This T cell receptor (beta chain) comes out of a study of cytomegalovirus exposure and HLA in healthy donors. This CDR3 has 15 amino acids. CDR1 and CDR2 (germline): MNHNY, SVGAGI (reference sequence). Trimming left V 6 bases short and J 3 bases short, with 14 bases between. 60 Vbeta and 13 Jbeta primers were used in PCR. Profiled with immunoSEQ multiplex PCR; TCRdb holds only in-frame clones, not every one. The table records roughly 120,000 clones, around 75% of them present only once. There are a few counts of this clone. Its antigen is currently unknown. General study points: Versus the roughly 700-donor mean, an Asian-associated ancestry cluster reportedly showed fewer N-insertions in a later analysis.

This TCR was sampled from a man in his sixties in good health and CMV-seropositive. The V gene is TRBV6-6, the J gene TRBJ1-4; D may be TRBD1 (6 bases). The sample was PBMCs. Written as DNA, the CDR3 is TGTGCCAGCAGCTTCGAGGGGGTGCCTAATGAAAAACTGTTTTTT. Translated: CASSFEGVPNEKLFF.